This T cell receptor (beta chain) emerged from a study of beta chain features in type 1 diabetes. Study-wide background: Sorted cells numbering around 110,000,000 were examined across all samples. Study-level findings and limits: The VDJ junctions of type 1 diabetes patients carried fewer insertions and more deletions. The study notes PCR might favor shorter templates equally in patients and controls. In every one of the four CD4+ subsets, TCRB CDR3s were moderately but significantly shorter in Type 1 diabetes patients.

As concerns this clone: Its antigen remains unknown.

The study reverse transcribed the entire isolated RNA, so it sequenced expressed TCRB transcripts. Assay: immunoSEQ multiplex PCR; the TCRdb copy retains only in-frame clones and omits some. The table records approximately 150,000 clones, approximately 9% of them present only once. With 1 base removed from V and 5 bases from J, the gap between germline ends came to 17 bases. There are 16 residues in the CDR3. Germline loops: CDR1 LGHNA, CDR2 YNFKEQ. This chain connects TRBV4-2 to TRBJ1-1; D is perhaps TRBD1 (6 bases). Sequenced material: central memory CD4+ T cells from blood. The receptor was derived from a man aged 25-45 years with type 1 diabetes. CDR3 DNA: TGTGCCAGCAGCCAAGCCTTTCTCAACAGGGAAACTGAAGCTTTCTTT. It codes for CASSQAFLNRETEAFF.